What follows are 21 T cell receptor beta chains derived from one specimen sequenced in a study of blood T cell repertoires in COVID-19. Sequencing used immunoSEQ multiplex PCR; TCRdb keeps in-frame clones, though not all of them. Of 300,000 to 400,000 clones listed, more than 75% are singletons. Specimen: peripheral blood. The source is a woman aged 45-59 years with COVID-19, enrolled during active disease.

The chain combines TRBV5-6 with TRBJ1-1; possible D gene TRBD1, 6 bases. V was cut by 4 bases and J by 6 bases, with 19 bases left in between. Germline CDR1 SGHDT, CDR2 YYEEEE. The CDR3 sequence is 15 residues long. The DNA for the CDR3 is TGTGCCAGCAGCGAGATCGGACAGTCCTTCGCTGAAGCTTTCTTT. Protein: CASSEIGQSFAEAFF. Based on the CDR3 plus reference TRBV5-6 and TRBJ1-1, the full variable domain is DAGVTQSPTHLIKTRGQQVTLRCSPKSGHDTVSWYQQALGQGPQFIFQYYEEEERQRGNFPDRFSGHQFPNYSSELNVNALLLGDSALYLCASSEIGQSFAEAFFGQGTRLTVV.

CDR3 protein: CASKGAGTEAFF. CDR3 coding DNA: TGTGCCAGCAAGGGGGCAGGAACTGAAGCTTTCTTT. The chain carries TRBV27 and TRBJ1-1; TRBD1 matches at 7 bases. V was pared by 7 bases and J by 5 bases, with 4 bases of the junction left unmatched. The V gene's germline CDR1 is MNHEY and CDR2 SMNVEV (reference sequence). This CDR3 has 12 amino acids.

The chain joins TRBV2 to TRBJ1-5, with D hard to call. Germline values: CDR1 SNHLY, CDR2 FYNNEI. CDR3 length: 15 residues. Trimming left V 8 bases short and J 2 bases short, with 16 bases between. The CDR3 here is CASALEGVGNQPQHF. The CDR3 DNA reads as TGTGCCAGCGCCCTCGAGGGCGTCGGCAATCAGCCCCAGCATTTT.

This chain connects TRBV11-3 to TRBJ2-1, with 11 nucleotides matching TRBD2. V dropped 1 base and J dropped 9; count of bases not matched to a gene: 8. The CDR3 runs to 16 residues. The germline V gene encodes CDR1 SGHNT and CDR2 YENEEA. The chain's CDR3 is CASSLGIAGGVGEQFF. The CDR3 nucleotides are TGTGCCAGCAGCTTAGGGATAGCGGGAGGGGTTGGTGAGCAGTTCTTC.

The rearrangement uses TRBV7-9 and TRBJ1-2; no clear D gene. The V end was cut by 1 base, the J end by 8 bases, with 14 bases between. Germline CDR1 SEHNR, CDR2 FQNEAQ (reference sequence). This CDR3 is 14 amino acids long. This CDR3 reads CASSLETSLLGYTF. As DNA, the CDR3 is TGTGCCAGCAGCTTAGAAACATCTCTGTTGGGCTACACCTTC.

The chain recombines TRBV30 with TRBJ2-7; a possible D gene is TRBD1 (5 bases). CDR1 is GTSNPN and CDR2 is SVGIG in the germline V gene (reference sequence). The CDR3 is 14 residues long. The ends were cut back, 0 bases at V and 7 bases at J, with 16 bases in the middle. The chain's CDR3 is CAWSVSRRVEEQYF. The CDR3 coding sequence is TGTGCCTGGAGTGTAAGTCGCAGGGTTGAGGAGCAGTACTTC.

The V and J genes are TRBV6-5 and TRBJ1-1; 7 nucleotides align to TRBD1. V was clipped by 5 bases and J by 4 bases; unmatched bases: 7. The germline gives CDR1 MNHEY, CDR2 SVGAGI. The CDR3 has 14 residues. The CDR3 coding sequence is TGTGCCAGCAGTCCCGACAGGGTGGCCACTGAAGCTTTCTTT. It translates to CASSPDRVATEAFF.

The chain has TRBV19 and TRBJ2-3, with 10 bases aligning to TRBD2. J lost 8 bases, V lost 2 bases, and 28 bases had no gene match. Germline-derived CDR1 and CDR2 are LNHDA and SQIVND (reference sequence). The CDR3 totals 22 residues. CDR3 loop: CASSIRLAGAVVQNVGRGTQYF. In DNA form, the CDR3 reads TGTGCCAGTAGTATAAGGCTAGCGGGAGCGGTCGTCCAGAACGTTGGTCGAGGTACGCAGTATTTT.

The chain couples TRBV5-1 to TRBJ2-1; 10 positions match TRBD2. The CDR3 has 16 residues. V trimming: 1 base; J trimming: 9 bases; junction bases outside the gene matches: 10. CDR1 and CDR2 (germline): SGHRS, YFSETQ. The DNA for the CDR3 is TGCGCCAGCAGCTTGTTAGCTAGCGGGAGACTGGGTGAGCAGTTCTTC. Its protein product is CASSLLASGRLGEQFF.

V gene TRBV29-1 combines with J gene TRBJ1-2; D may be TRBD1 (5 bases). Germline CDR1 is SQVTM and CDR2 is ANQGSEA. CDR3 size: 13 residues. Trimming stripped 0 bases from V and 4 bases from J, with 9 bases between. This CDR3 reads CSVEDPTAYGYTF. CDR3 bases: TGCAGCGTTGAAGATCCGACAGCCTATGGCTACACCTTC.

This clone was detected only a few times. This chain links TRBV18 with TRBJ1-1; possibly TRBD1 for D (6 bases). CDR1 KGHSH and CDR2 LQKENI come from the germline V gene. With 1 base removed from V and 3 bases from J, the gap between germline ends came to 12 bases. The CDR3 has 15 amino acids. CDR3 nucleotide sequence: TGTGCCAGCTCACCACAAAAGGGGGTGTACACTGAAGCTTTCTTT. This translates into CASSPQKGVYTEAFF.

In its sample, this clone was seen a few times. The genes are TRBV18 and TRBJ1-6, with 7 bases matching TRBD1. Germline V CDR1 and CDR2: KGHSH, LQKENI. Trimming at V came to 3 bases and at J to 5 bases, leaving 1 base not matched to a gene. CDR3 length equals 14 residues. For the CDR3, the DNA is TGTGCCAGCTCACCCGACAGGGATAATTCACCCCTCCACTTT. Its protein product is CASSPDRDNSPLHF.

V usage is TRBV5-4 and J usage is TRBJ2-4, with a weak D call TRBD1 (6 bases). The germline V gene encodes CDR1 SGHNT and CDR2 YYREEE (reference sequence). This CDR3 has 14 residues. Trimming removed 3 bases from V and 2 bases from J, with 9 bases in between. Written as DNA, the CDR3 is TGTGCCAGCAGCTCACAGGGTTCCAAAAACATTCAGTACTTC. This encodes CASSSQGSKNIQYF.

V usage is TRBV27 and J usage is TRBJ2-2, with 10 bases identical to TRBD2. Germline V gene data show CDR1 as MNHEY and CDR2 as SMNVEV (reference sequence). This CDR3 is built from 13 residues. V gave up 9 bases and J gave up 5 bases; unmatched junction bases: 3. This CDR3 reads CASKGLATGELFF. CDR3 in DNA: TGTGCCAGTAAGGGACTAGCGACCGGGGAGCTGTTTTTT.

V and J are TRBV5-6 and TRBJ2-1; D unresolved. In germline, CDR1 is SGHDT, CDR2 YYEEEE. The CDR3 consists of 14 residues. Trimming left V 0 bases short and J 1 base short, with 5 bases between. In DNA form, the CDR3 reads TGTGCCAGCAGCTTGGATAGTTCCTACAATGAGCAGTTCTTC. This sequence encodes CASSLDSSYNEQFF.

This chain connects TRBV19 to TRBJ2-7; 9 bases agree with TRBD2. CDR3 length equals 17 residues. The ends lost 6 bases at V and 3 bases at J; junction bases unmatched: 15. Germline CDR1 LNHDA, CDR2 SQIVND (reference sequence). The CDR3 reads CASSSGASGIALYEQYF. CDR3 coding DNA: TGTGCCAGTAGCTCAGGGGCTAGCGGGATCGCGCTCTACGAGCAGTACTTC.

This clone came up a few times. V gene TRBV19 combines with J gene TRBJ2-7; unclear D gene. In germline, CDR1 is LNHDA, CDR2 SQIVND (reference sequence). The CDR3 length is 14 residues. Trimming pared 3 bases from V and 0 bases from J, leaving 9 bases between. The CDR3 DNA sequence: TGTGCCAGTAGTATTGCCCACACCTCCTACGAGCAGTACTTC. This codes for CASSIAHTSYEQYF.

This chain connects TRBV19 to TRBJ2-7; D might be TRBD1 (6 bases). This CDR3 region has 15 residues. Germline V CDR1 and CDR2: LNHDA, SQIVND (reference sequence). Trimming cost V 4 bases and J 5 bases, with 18 bases left between them. In DNA, the CDR3 is TGTGCCAGTAGTACGCCCGGCAGGGGAACGAACGAGCAGTACTTC. It is translated as CASSTPGRGTNEQYF.

The V gene is TRBV4-1, the J gene TRBJ2-2; a weak D match, TRBD2 (6 bases). Trimming removed 1 base from V and 7 bases from J, with 13 bases in between. This CDR3 is built from 15 residues. In germline, CDR1 is MGHRA, CDR2 YSYEKL. The CDR3 nucleotides read TGCGCCAGCAGCCAAGTACGGGAGAGGGTCGGGGAGCTGTTTTTT. Translating it yields CASSQVRERVGELFF.

The rearrangement uses TRBV29-1 and TRBJ2-1; 11 nucleotides align to TRBD2. Unmatched junction bases numbered 4, after V lost 6 bases and J lost 3 bases. The V gene's germline CDR1 is SQVTM and CDR2 ANQGSEA. This CDR3 is 14 amino acids long. DNA of the CDR3: TGCAGCGTCGGGACTAGCGGCCTCTACAATGAGCAGTTCTTC. Residues: CSVGTSGLYNEQFF.

A single count supports this clone. V is TRBV30 and J is TRBJ1-4; D gene uncertain. The V gene lost 6 bases and the J gene lost 7 bases, with 18 bases spanning the gap. The CDR3 length is 14 residues. Germline assignment: CDR1 GTSNPN and CDR2 SVGIG (reference sequence). DNA of the CDR3: TGTGCCTGCTCTGTTACCGGCGGGCGTGAAAAACTGTTTTTT. This gives the protein CACSVTGGREKLFF.